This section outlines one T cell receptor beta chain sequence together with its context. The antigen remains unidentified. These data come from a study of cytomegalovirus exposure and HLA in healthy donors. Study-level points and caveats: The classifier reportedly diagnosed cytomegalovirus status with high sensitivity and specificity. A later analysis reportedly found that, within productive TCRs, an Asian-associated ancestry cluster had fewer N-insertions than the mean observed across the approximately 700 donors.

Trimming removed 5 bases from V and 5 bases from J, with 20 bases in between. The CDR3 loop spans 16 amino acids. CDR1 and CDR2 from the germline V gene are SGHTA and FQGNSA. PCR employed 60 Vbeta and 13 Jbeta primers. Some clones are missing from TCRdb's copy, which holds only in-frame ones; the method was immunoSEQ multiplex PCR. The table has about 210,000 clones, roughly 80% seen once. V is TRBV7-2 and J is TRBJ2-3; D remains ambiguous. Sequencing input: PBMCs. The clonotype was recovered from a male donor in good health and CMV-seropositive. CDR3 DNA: TGTGCCAGCAGCGTTGGCCGCCCCACACCTCTAGATACGCAGTATTTT. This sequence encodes CASSVGRPTPLDTQYF. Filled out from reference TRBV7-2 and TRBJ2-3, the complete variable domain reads GAGVSQSPSNKVTEKGKDVELRCDPISGHTALYWYRQSLGQGLEFLIYFQGNSAPDKSGLPSDRFSAERTGGSVSTLTIQRTQQEDSAVYLCASSVGRPTPLDTQYFGPGTRLTVL.